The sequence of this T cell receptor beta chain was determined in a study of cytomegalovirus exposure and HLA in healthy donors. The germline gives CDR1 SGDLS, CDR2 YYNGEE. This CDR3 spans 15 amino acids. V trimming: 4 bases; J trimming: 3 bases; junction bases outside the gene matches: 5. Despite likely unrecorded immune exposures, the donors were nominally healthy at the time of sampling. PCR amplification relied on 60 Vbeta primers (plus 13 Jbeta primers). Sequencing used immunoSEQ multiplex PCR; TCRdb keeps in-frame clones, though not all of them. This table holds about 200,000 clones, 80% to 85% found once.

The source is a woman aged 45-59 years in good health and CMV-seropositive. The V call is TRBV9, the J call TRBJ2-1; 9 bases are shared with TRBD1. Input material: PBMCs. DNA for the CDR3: TGTGCCAGCAGCACCCGGGACAGGGACTACAATGAGCAGTTCTTC. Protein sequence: CASSTRDRDYNEQFF.